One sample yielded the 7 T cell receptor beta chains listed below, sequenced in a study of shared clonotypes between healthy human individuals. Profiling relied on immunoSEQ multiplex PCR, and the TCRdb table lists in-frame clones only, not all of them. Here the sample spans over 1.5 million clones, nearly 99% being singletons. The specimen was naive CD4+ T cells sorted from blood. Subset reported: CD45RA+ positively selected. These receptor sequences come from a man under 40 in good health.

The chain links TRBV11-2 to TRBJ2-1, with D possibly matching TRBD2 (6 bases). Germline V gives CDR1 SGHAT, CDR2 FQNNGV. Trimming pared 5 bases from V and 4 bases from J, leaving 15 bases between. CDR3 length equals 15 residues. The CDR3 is CASSRLVAEYNEQFF. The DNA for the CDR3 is TGTGCCAGCAGCCGTCTGGTAGCGGAATACAATGAGCAGTTCTTC.

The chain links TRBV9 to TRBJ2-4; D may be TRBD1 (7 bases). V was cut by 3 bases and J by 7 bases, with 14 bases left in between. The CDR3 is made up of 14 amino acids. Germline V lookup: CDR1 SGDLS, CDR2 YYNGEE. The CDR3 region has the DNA TGTGCCAGCAGCGAACAGCCAGGGGGGAACATTCAGTACTTC. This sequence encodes CASSEQPGGNIQYF. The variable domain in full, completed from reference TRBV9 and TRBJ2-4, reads DSGVTQTPKHLITATGQRVTLRCSPRSGDLSVYWYQQSLDQGLQFLIQYYNGEERAKGNILERFSAQQFPDLHSELNLSSLELGDSALYFCASSEQPGGNIQYFGAGTRLSVL.

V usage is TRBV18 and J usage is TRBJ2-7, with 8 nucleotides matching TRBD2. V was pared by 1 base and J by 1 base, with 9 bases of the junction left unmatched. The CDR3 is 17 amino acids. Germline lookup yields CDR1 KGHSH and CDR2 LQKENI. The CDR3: CASSPRVGRVSSYEQYF. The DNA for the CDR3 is TGTGCCAGCTCACCACGCGTCGGGAGGGTTTCATCCTACGAGCAGTACTTC.

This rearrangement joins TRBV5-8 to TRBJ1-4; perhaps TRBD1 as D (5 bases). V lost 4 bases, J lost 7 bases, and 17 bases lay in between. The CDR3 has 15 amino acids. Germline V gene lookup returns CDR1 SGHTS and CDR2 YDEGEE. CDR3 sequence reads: CASSNGTTAGEKLFF. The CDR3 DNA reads TGTGCCAGCAGCAATGGGACGACAGCGGGTGAAAAACTGTTTTTT.

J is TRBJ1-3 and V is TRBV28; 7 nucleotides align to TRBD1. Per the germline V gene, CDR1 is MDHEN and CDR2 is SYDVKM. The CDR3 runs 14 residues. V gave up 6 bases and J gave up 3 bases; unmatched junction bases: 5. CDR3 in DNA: TGTGCCAGCAGCTCGACAGGGTTTGGAAACACCATATATTTT. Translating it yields CASSSTGFGNTIYF. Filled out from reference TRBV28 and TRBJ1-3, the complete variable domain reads DVKVTQSSRYLVKRTGEKVFLECVQDMDHENMFWYRQDPGLGLRLIYFSYDVKMKEKGDIPEGYSVSREKKERFSLILESASTNQTSMYLCASSSTGFGNTIYFGEGSWLTVV.

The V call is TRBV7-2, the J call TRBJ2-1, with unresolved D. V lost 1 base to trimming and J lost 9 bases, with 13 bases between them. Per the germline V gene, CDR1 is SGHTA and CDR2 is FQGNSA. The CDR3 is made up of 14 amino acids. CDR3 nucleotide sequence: TGTGCCAGCAGCTTAGTGGGGAAGGCTGGTGAGCAGTTCTTC. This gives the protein CASSLVGKAGEQFF.

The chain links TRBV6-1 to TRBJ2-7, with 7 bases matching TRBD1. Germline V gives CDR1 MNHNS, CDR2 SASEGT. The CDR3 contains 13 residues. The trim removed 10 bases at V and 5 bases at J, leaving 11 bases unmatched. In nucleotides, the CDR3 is TGTGCCATCATAACAGGGGCCTTGGACGAGCAGTACTTC. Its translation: CAIITGALDEQYF.